These T cell receptor beta chains were read from a single sample in a study of blood T cell repertoires in COVID-19. TCRdb's table, derived via immunoSEQ multiplex PCR, lists solely in-frame clones and lacks some. The sample yields a few hundred thousand clones, about 83% seen once. Sequences were obtained from PBMCs or T cells enriched from blood (not recorded which). The origin of the receptors is a woman in her forties who had recovered from COVID-19. Each CDR3 is given with its conserved first and last residue. Each record gives: V gene, J gene, D gene, clone size, CDR3 DNA, CDR3 protein. The D gene is left open where the match is weak. Rows give clone size only sometimes, using once, few, many, or a class for an expanded clone.

TRBV4-1	TRBJ2-3	TRBD2	-	TGCGCCAGCAGTCGCTCCGTACTAGCGGGAGAATTTGAGGGGCAGTATTTT	CASSRSVLAGEFEGQYF
TRBV27	TRBJ2-2	TRBD2	-	TGTGCCAGCAGTAGCGGGACTATCAACACCGGGGAGCTGTTTTTT	CASSSGTINTGELFF
TRBV3-1/TRBV3-2	TRBJ2-1	TRBD2	-	TGTGCCAGCAGCCTGACGATTCTAGCGGGGGAGTTCTTC	CASSLTILAGEFF
TRBV18	TRBJ2-5	TRBD1	few	TGTGCCAGCTCACCCGGGACAGGGAGTCAAGAGACCCAGTACTTC	CASSPGTGSQETQYF
TRBV5-1	TRBJ2-7	-	once	TGCGCCAGCAGCATCCGGACAGAGGCGTACGAGCAGTACTTC	CASSIRTEAYEQYF
TRBV27	TRBJ1-1	TRBD1	-	TGTGCCAGCAGGCCTCCAGGGGGCACTGAAGCTTTCTTT	CASRPPGGTEAFF
TRBV7-3	TRBJ2-1	-	-	TGTGCCAGCAGCGGGGGAGGAGGGCCGGGGAATGAGCAGTTCTTC	CASSGGGGPGNEQFF
TRBV7-9	TRBJ2-1	-	-	TGTGCCAGCAGCCTGCGGGAAGACTCCTACAATGAGCAGTTCTTC	CASSLREDSYNEQFF
TRBV5-1	TRBJ2-3	TRBD1	-	TGCGCCAGCAGCTTGTTAGGACAGGGCACAGATACGCAGTATTTT	CASSLLGQGTDTQYF
TRBV3-1/TRBV3-2	TRBJ1-2	-	-	TGTGCCAGCAGCCGGAGAGGCTATGGCTACACCTTC	CASSRRGYGYTF
TRBV30	TRBJ1-2	-	few	TGTGCCTGGAGTGGGGGGCCTGGGGGAACCTACACCTTC	CAWSGGPGGTYTF
TRBV28	TRBJ2-7	-	-	TGTGCCACCAGGACTGTCTACGAGCAGTACTTC	CATRTVYEQYF
TRBV7-2	TRBJ1-1	TRBD1	-	TGTGCCAGCAGCGCGGGGACAGCGAACACTGAAGCTTTCTTT	CASSAGTANTEAFF
TRBV7-8	TRBJ1-5	-	few	TGTGCCAGCAGCTTATCGAGAAATCAGCCCCAGCATTTT	CASSLSRNQPQHF
TRBV6-1	TRBJ1-5	-	few	TGTGCCAGCAGTGAAGGTATGCGTCAGCCCCAGCATTTT	CASSEGMRQPQHF
TRBV6-5	TRBJ2-5	-	few	TGTGCCAGCAGTTACTCCGGGCAGGAGGAAGAGACCCAGTACTTC	CASSYSGQEEETQYF
TRBV2	TRBJ2-6	-	-	TGTGCCAGCACCCTAGGAGGCCGCTCTGGGGCCAACGTCCTGACTTTC	CASTLGGRSGANVLTF
TRBV7-6	TRBJ2-1	TRBD2	-	TGTGCCAGCAGCTTGGGACTAGCGGGGAGCTCCTACAATGAGCAGTTCTTC	CASSLGLAGSSYNEQFF